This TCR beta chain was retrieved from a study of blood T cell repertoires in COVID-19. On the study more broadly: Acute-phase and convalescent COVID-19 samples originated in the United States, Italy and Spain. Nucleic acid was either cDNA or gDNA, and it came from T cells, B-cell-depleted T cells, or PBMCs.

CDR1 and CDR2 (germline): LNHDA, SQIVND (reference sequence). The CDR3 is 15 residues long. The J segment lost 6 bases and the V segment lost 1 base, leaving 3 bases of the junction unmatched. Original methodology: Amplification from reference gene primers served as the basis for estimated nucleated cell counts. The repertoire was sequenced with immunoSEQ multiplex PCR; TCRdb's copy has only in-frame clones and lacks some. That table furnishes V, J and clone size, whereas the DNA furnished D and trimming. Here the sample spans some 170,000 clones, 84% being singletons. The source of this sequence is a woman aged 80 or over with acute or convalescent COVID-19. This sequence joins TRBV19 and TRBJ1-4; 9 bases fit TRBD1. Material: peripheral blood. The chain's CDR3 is CASSIGGTGYEKLFF. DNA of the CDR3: TGTGCCAGTAGTATAGGGGGGACAGGGTATGAAAAACTGTTTTTT. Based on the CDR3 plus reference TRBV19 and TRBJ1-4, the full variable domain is DGGITQSPKYLFRKEGQNVTLSCEQNLNHDAMYWYRQDPGQGLRLIYYSQIVNDFQKGDIAEGYSVSREKKESFPLTVTSAQKNPTAFYLCASSIGGTGYEKLFFGSGTQLSVL.